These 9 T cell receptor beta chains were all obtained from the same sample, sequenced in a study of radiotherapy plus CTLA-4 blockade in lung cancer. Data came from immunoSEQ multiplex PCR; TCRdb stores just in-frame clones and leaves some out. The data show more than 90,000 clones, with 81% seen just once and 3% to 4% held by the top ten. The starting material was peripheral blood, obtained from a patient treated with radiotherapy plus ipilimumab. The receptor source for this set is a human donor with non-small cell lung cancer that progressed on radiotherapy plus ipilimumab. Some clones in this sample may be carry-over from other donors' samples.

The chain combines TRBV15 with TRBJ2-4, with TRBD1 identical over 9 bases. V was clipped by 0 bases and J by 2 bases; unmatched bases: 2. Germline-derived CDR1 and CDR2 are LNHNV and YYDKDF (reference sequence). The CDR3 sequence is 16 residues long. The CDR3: CATSREGTGSKNIQYF. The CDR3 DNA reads TGTGCCACCAGCAGAGAAGGGACAGGGTCCAAAAACATTCAGTACTTC.

The CDR3 DNA sequence: TGCGCCAGCAGTGAGTCGGGACAGGGGTACGAGCAGTACTTC. This encodes CASSESGQGYEQYF. The V and J genes are TRBV10-1 and TRBJ2-7; 10 bases are a match to TRBD1. J lost 4 bases, V lost 0 bases, and 0 bases had no gene match. Per germline, CDR1 WNHNN and CDR2 SYGVQD (reference sequence). The CDR3 has 14 residues.

Written as DNA, the CDR3 is TGTGCCAGCAGCTTAGGCCCCCGGGACAGAGTTTATGGCTACACCTTC. The encoded protein is CASSLGPRDRVYGYTF. V and J are TRBV11-2 and TRBJ1-2; 7 bases are shared with TRBD1. Per the germline V gene, CDR1 is SGHAT and CDR2 is FQNNGV. This CDR3 is built from 16 residues. Trimming removed 1 base from V and 5 bases from J; junction bases left unmatched: 10.

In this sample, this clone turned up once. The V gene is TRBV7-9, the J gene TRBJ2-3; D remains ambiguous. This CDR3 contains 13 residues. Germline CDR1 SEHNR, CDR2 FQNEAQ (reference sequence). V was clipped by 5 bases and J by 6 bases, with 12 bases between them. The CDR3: CASSPSGWDTQYF. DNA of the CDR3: TGTGCCAGCAGCCCCTCCGGTTGGGATACGCAGTATTTT.

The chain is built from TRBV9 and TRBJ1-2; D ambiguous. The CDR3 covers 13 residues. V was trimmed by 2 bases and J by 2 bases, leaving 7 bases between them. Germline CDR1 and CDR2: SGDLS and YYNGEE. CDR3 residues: CASSVDHNYGYTF. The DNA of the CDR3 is TGTGCCAGCAGCGTGGATCACAACTATGGCTACACCTTC.

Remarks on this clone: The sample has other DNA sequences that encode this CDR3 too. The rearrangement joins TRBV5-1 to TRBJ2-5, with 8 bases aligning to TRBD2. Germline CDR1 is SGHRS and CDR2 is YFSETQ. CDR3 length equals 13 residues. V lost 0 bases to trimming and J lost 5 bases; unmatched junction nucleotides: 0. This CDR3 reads CASSLGLAETQYF. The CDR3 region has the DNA TGCGCCAGCAGCTTGGGACTAGCGGAGACCCAGTACTTC.

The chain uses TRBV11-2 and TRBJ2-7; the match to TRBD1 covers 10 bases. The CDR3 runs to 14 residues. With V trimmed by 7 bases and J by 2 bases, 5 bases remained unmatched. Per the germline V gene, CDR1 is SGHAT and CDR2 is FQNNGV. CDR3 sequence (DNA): TGTGCCAGCAAGCGACAGGGGGCCGCCTACGAGCAGTACTTC. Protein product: CASKRQGAAYEQYF.

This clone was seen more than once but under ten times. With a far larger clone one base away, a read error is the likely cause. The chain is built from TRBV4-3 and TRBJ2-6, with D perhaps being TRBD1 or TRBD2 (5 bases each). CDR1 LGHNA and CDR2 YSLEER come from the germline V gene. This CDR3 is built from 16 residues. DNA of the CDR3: TGCGCCAGCAGCCAAGAAGCGGCCTCTGGGGCCGACGTCCTGACTTTC. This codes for CASSQEAASGADVLTF.

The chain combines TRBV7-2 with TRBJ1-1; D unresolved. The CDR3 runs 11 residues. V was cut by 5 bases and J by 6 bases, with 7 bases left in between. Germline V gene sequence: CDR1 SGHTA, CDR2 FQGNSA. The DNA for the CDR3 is TGTGCCAGCAGCCCCCACGCTGAAGCTTTCTTT. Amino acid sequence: CASSPHAEAFF.